This T cell receptor (beta chain) comes out of a study of CD8 T cells in ankylosing spondylitis. TCRdb re-called the 5' RACE reads through MiXCR, storing one row per CDR3 protein. The sample contains fewer than 25,000 distinct CDR3 sequences, 10% to 15% of which appear only once. Study outcomes and limitations: Several highly homologous variants formed a TCR beta motif that appeared characteristic of ankylosing spondylitis blood. Significant enrichment of disease-linked clones was reportedly seen in matched ankylosing spondylitis synovial fluid. Some motif variants had been reported before (in reactive arthritis synovial fluid and blood).

To note about this clonotype: Its antigen is as yet unknown.

This CDR3 comprises 14 residues. CDR1 is SGHRS and CDR2 is YFSETQ in the germline V gene. Trimming stripped 2 bases from V and 0 bases from J, with 5 bases between. The sequenced material came from blood. This clonotype was obtained from a male donor with ankylosing spondylitis or in good health (not recorded which). The V and J genes are TRBV5-1 and TRBJ2-2, with unresolved D. The CDR3 here is CASSLGPNTGELFF. The CDR3 DNA is TGCGCCAGCAGCTTAGGTCCGAACACCGGGGAGCTGTTTTTT.